This T cell receptor beta chain emerged from a study of blood T cell repertoires in COVID-19. Looking at the study overall: The United States, Italy and Spain supplied acute and convalescent COVID-19 samples.

Study processing details: Nucleated cell counts were estimated from reference gene primer amplification. Only in-frame clones appear in the TCRdb table, and some are missing; sequencing was by immunoSEQ multiplex PCR. V and J calls and clone size come straight from that table; D and trimming were deduced from the DNA. The table has some 70,000 clones, 75% to 85% seen once. The CDR3 has 13 amino acids. V lost 7 bases, J lost 1 base, and 10 bases lay in between. Per the germline V gene, CDR1 is SNHLY and CDR2 is FYNNEI. Sequenced input: peripheral blood. This receptor was identified in a man older than 75 with acute or convalescent COVID-19. The rearrangement joins TRBV2 to TRBJ1-1; D is perhaps TRBD1 (6 bases). Here the CDR3 reads CASIQTGNTEAFF. The CDR3 DNA reads TGTGCCAGCATTCAGACAGGGAACACTGAAGCTTTCTTT.